This entry describes one T cell receptor beta chain. The antigen is undetermined. This entry belongs to a study of cytomegalovirus exposure and HLA in healthy donors. About the research overall: The 120 validation repertoires used the same platform as the roughly 700 first-cohort repertoires (as reported by a later analysis).

Data came from immunoSEQ multiplex PCR; TCRdb stores just in-frame clones and leaves some out. The sample shows 200,000 to 250,000 clones, approximately 88% of them seen only once. This CDR3 contains 11 residues. CDR1 and CDR2 from the germline V gene are SGDLS and YYNGEE. Trimming cost V 7 bases and J 7 bases, with 12 bases left between them. Findings and caveats of the study: A few of the chains that were CMV-associated were confirmed in vitro to be specific for CMV antigens. TCR beta chains numbering 164 were designated cytomegalovirus-associated. A classifier reportedly called cytomegalovirus status with high sensitivity and specificity.

The chain links TRBV9 to TRBJ2-7; D is uncertain. The sequencing sample was made of PBMCs. The clonotype comes from a young woman in good health and CMV-seropositive. CDR3 bases: TGTGCCAGCGCCATAGGGTCGGAGCAGTACTTC. Its protein product is CASAIGSEQYF.